The sequence of this T cell receptor (beta chain) was determined in a study of patients and donors after allogeneic stem cell transplantation. This clonotype was detected ten times or more. The DNA is omitted, as the CDR3 cannot be located on it reliably, and the CDR3 follows TCRdb's listing. TCRdb fed the RT-PCR reads into MiXCR, producing one record per CDR3 protein. The table has some 960,000 distinct CDR3 sequences, approximately 18% seen once. The sequencing sample was made of blood, either unsorted or a sorted T cell fraction (not recorded which). The sequence came from a human donor who was either an allogeneic HSCT recipient or a stem cell or donor lymphocyte infusion donor (not recorded which). It is not recorded whose cells these are; they may come from a transplant donor.

CDR3 sequence reads: CASSFLAGEGAKNIQYF. V is TRBV12-3 or TRBV12-4 and J is TRBJ2-4; the table calls TRBD1, which could not be checked here. The CDR3 region is 17 residues in length, termini included.